The 19 T cell receptor beta chains given below trace back to one sample, sequenced in a study of vaccination and CD4 T cells after COVID-19. TCRdb re-called the PCR reads with MiXCR, one entry per CDR3 protein. The table shows about 15,000 distinct CDR3 sequences, with less than 70% occurring only once. This material consisted of CD4+ T cells from blood, taken after SARS-CoV-2 vaccination. The source is a human donor who had recovered from COVID-19.

The chain couples TRBV20-1 to TRBJ1-5; 8 nucleotides agree with TRBD1. The CDR3 is 15 residues long. V was clipped by 6 bases and J by 5 bases; unmatched bases: 12. Per germline, CDR1 DFQATT and CDR2 SNEGSKA (reference sequence). The CDR3 reads CSARGLGTGYQPQHF. CDR3 nucleotide sequence: TGCAGTGCCAGGGGGCTAGGAACAGGTTATCAGCCCCAGCATTTT.

CDR3: CAGGGRRIKETQYF. The DNA of the CDR3 is TGTGCCGGCGGGGGGCGAAGAATAAAAGAGACCCAGTACTTC. The chain recombines TRBV6-1 with TRBJ2-5; 8 nucleotides match TRBD2. Germline loops: CDR1 MNHNS, CDR2 SASEGT. The CDR3 is 14 residues long. J lost 3 bases, V lost 11 bases, and 11 bases had no gene match.

The rearrangement joins TRBV20-1 to TRBJ2-3; 16 positions match TRBD2. The CDR3 sequence is 17 residues long. J gave up 1 base and V 1 base, and 2 bases lay outside the gene matches. Germline V gene lookup returns CDR1 DFQATT and CDR2 SNEGSKA (reference sequence). The CDR3 spells CSARGGTSGGGTDTQYF. The DNA for the CDR3 is TGCAGTGCTAGAGGGGGGACTAGCGGGGGGGGCACAGATACGCAGTATTTT.

The genes are TRBV7-9 and TRBJ2-5, with D possibly matching TRBD1 (7 bases). This CDR3 has 15 residues. Trimming removed 6 bases from V and 5 bases from J, with 19 bases in between. Germline V gene lookup returns CDR1 SEHNR and CDR2 FQNEAQ (reference sequence). CDR3 sequence reads: CASSSDLTGRETQYF. DNA for the CDR3: TGTGCCAGCAGTTCAGACTTGACAGGGAGGGAGACCCAGTACTTC.

The genes are TRBV24-1 and TRBJ1-4, with D unresolved. Between the trimmed V and J ends, which lost 4 bases and 0 bases, there was a span of 8 bases. Per the germline V gene, CDR1 is KGHDR and CDR2 is SFDVKD. This CDR3 has 15 amino acids. CDR3 nucleotide sequence: TGTGCCACCAGTGAGTCGGGAGCAACTAATGAAAAACTGTTTTTT. Its translation is CATSESGATNEKLFF.

J is TRBJ2-5 and V is TRBV6-1, with 9 nucleotides matching TRBD1. This CDR3 has 13 residues. The germline V gene has CDR1 MNHNS and CDR2 SASEGT. With V trimmed by 8 bases and J by 3 bases, 4 bases remained unmatched. Here the CDR3 reads CASWWTGEETQYF. The CDR3 DNA follows: TGTGCCAGCTGGTGGACAGGGGAAGAGACCCAGTACTTC.

The chain links TRBV12-3 or TRBV12-4 to TRBJ2-2; D not certain. V was trimmed by 3 bases and J by 1 base, leaving 6 bases between them. CDR3 length equals 14 residues. The CDR3 DNA follows: TGTGCCAGCAGTTTGCAGGAGAACACCGGGGAGCTGTTTTTT. Protein: CASSLQENTGELFF.

The sample holds a few counts of this clonotype. The chain combines TRBV28 with TRBJ1-3, with 8 bases that match TRBD1. V was clipped by 6 bases and J by 3 bases; unmatched bases: 1. Per the germline V gene, CDR1 is MDHEN and CDR2 is SYDVKM. CDR3 length equals 13 residues. CDR3 amino acids: CASSRGHGNTIYF. In DNA, the CDR3 is TGTGCCAGCAGCAGGGGGCATGGAAACACCATATATTTT.

The DNA for the CDR3 is TGTGCCAGCAGTTCTCTACTTGGACAGCTTGAAGCTTTCTTT. Its protein is CASSSLLGQLEAFF. The chain couples TRBV2 to TRBJ1-1, with D tentatively TRBD1 (6 bases). This CDR3 has 14 amino acids. The ends were cut back, 5 bases at V and 7 bases at J, with 17 bases in the middle. CDR1 SNHLY and CDR2 FYNNEI come from the germline V gene.

This clonotype was seen just once. The gene calls are TRBV10-3 and TRBJ2-3; weak D call: TRBD2 (5 bases). V was trimmed by 0 bases and J by 0 bases, leaving 10 bases between them. This CDR3 comprises 16 residues. Looked up from germline, CDR1 is ENHRY and CDR2 is SYGVKD. The CDR3 DNA is TGTGCCATCAGTGAGTCGAGGACTGCTAGCACAGATACGCAGTATTTT. This encodes CAISESRTASTDTQYF.

This sequence joins TRBV2 and TRBJ2-5; 11 bases are a match to TRBD2. The CDR3 is 11 residues long. Trimming took 8 bases from V and 12 from J; bases not matched to a gene: 5. CDR1 is SNHLY and CDR2 is FYNNEI in the germline V gene. The CDR3: CASLLAGVEYF. DNA for the CDR3: TGTGCCAGCCTACTAGCGGGAGTTGAGTACTTC.

V and J are TRBV20-1 and TRBJ1-5, with 9 positions matching TRBD1. Looked up from germline, CDR1 is DFQATT and CDR2 is SNEGSKA (reference sequence). CDR3 length: 12 residues. The V segment lost 6 bases and the J segment 8 bases; nucleotides outside the gene matches: 5. The CDR3 DNA sequence: TGCAGTGCGTGGACAGGGGCCGAGCCCCAGCATTTT. Encoded protein: CSAWTGAEPQHF.

The chain combines TRBV19 with TRBJ2-7; 7 bases align to TRBD1. The CDR3 is 13 residues long. V lost 2 bases, J lost 3 bases, and 1 base stayed unmatched. Germline V gene sequence: CDR1 LNHDA, CDR2 SQIVND (reference sequence). The CDR3 DNA is TGTGCCAGTAGTATAAGGACAGGCTACGAGCAGTACTTC. Residues: CASSIRTGYEQYF.

This sequence joins TRBV7-9 and TRBJ2-5, with 8 bases that match TRBD2. V was clipped by 6 bases and J by 4 bases; unmatched bases: 7. This CDR3 has 14 amino acids. CDR1 is SEHNR and CDR2 is FQNEAQ in the germline V gene (reference sequence). The DNA for the CDR3 is TGTGCCAGCAGATCTAGCGGGCCCGCAGAGACCCAGTACTTC. Translation: CASRSSGPAETQYF. The full variable domain, rest sourced from reference TRBV7-9 and TRBJ2-5, is DTGVSQNPRHKITKRGQNVTFRCDPISEHNRLYWYRQTLGQGPEFLTYFQNEAQLEKSRLLSDRFSAERPKGSFSTLEIQRTEQGDSAMYLCASRSSGPAETQYFGPGTRLLVL.

The chain couples TRBV7-2 to TRBJ1-1; D is ambiguous. CDR3 length: 13 amino acids. The germline V gene encodes CDR1 SGHTA and CDR2 FQGNSA. V was cut by 1 base and J by 7 bases, with 10 bases left in between. Here the CDR3 DNA reads TGTGCCAGCAGCTTAGTTGCTGGGAATGAAGCTTTCTTT. Encoded protein: CASSLVAGNEAFF.

V gene TRBV4-1 combines with J gene TRBJ1-5, with D unresolved. The V gene's germline CDR1 is MGHRA and CDR2 YSYEKL. Deletions cut 4 bases from V and 0 bases from J, with 7 bases between. There are 14 residues in the CDR3. The CDR3 reads CASSRTVSNQPQHF. The CDR3 coding sequence is TGCGCCAGCAGCCGGACGGTTAGCAATCAGCCCCAGCATTTT.

The genes are TRBV27 and TRBJ2-7, with a weak D call TRBD2 (6 bases). Trimming shortened V by 6 bases and J by 1 base, and 22 bases separated the two germline ends. This CDR3 contains 17 residues. The V gene's germline CDR1 is MNHEY and CDR2 SMNVEV (reference sequence). CDR3 nucleotides: TGTGCCAGCAGGCGAATTGCCGGGACTCTAAAATCCTACGAGCAGTACTTC. The encoded protein is CASRRIAGTLKSYEQYF.

The CDR3 loop reads CASSTAGTGSYEQYF. As DNA, the CDR3 is TGTGCCAGTAGTACCGCCGGGACAGGTTCCTACGAGCAGTACTTC. The V gene is TRBV19, the J gene TRBJ2-7; 8 nucleotides line up with TRBD1. V was clipped by 4 bases and J by 1 base; unmatched bases: 6. The CDR3 sequence is 15 residues long. Germline assignment: CDR1 LNHDA and CDR2 SQIVND (reference sequence).

The rearrangement uses TRBV6-5 and TRBJ1-6; D might be TRBD1 (5 bases). Germline V gene lookup returns CDR1 MNHEY and CDR2 SVGAGI. With 4 bases removed from V and 7 bases from J, the gap between germline ends came to 17 bases. The CDR3 has 16 amino acids. Written as DNA, the CDR3 is TGTGCCAGCAGTTTGGGCGGGGGTTCAGCAAATTCACCCCTCCACTTT. As protein: CASSLGGGSANSPLHF.